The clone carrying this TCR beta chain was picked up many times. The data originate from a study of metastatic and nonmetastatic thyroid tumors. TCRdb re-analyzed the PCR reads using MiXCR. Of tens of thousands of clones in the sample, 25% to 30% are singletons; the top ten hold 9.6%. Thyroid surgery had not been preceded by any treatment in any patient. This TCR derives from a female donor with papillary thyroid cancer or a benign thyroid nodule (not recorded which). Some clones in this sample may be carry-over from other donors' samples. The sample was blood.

The CDR3 reads CASSIDPSARHGYTF. The CDR3 DNA reads as TGTGCCAGTAGTATAGATCCTTCGGCCAGGCATGGCTACACCTTC. V usage is TRBV19 and J usage is TRBJ1-2; D is unresolved. This CDR3 contains 15 residues. Germline CDR1 LNHDA, CDR2 SQIVND (reference sequence). Trimming left V 0 bases short and J 6 bases short, with 14 bases between. The full variable domain, with the rest looked up from reference TRBV19 and TRBJ1-2, is DGGITQSPKYLFRKEGQNVTLSCEQNLNHDAMYWYRQDPGQGLRLIYYSQIVNDFQKGDIAEGYSVSREKKESFPLTVTSAQKNPTAFYLCASSIDPSARHGYTFGSGTRLTVV.